There are many counts of the clone carrying this T cell receptor beta chain. Its specificity is unknown. The CDR3 is made up of 18 amino acids. From germline, CDR1 is LNHDA and CDR2 SQIVND (reference sequence). Deletions cut 7 bases from V and 3 bases from J, with 27 bases between. Each CDR3 protein is one row after TCRdb ran MiXCR on the 5' RACE reads. Of around 63,000 distinct CDR3 sequences listed, about 5.9% were seen once; the top ten hold approximately 15%. The record originates from a study of spatial heterogeneity in lung cancer. Study information: Alpha-chain sequences were consistently detected less often than beta-chain sequences. The study observed each unique TCR and UMI combination more than ten times on average in raw reads. Study results and limitations: Follow-up blood showed ubiquitous expanded tumor TCRs less than blood at resection did.

Documented time point: sample taken at primary tumor resection. Sequencing covered unsorted whole RNA taken from tumor, nontumor lung or frozen PBMC. The chain employs TRBV19 and TRBJ1-1, with unresolved D. This TCR derives from a female donor with early-stage non-small cell lung cancer. The sequences come from PBMCs, collected at surgery. CDR3 amino acids: CASIPRVGSGLRDTEAFF. The CDR3 region has the DNA TGTGCCAGTATCCCCCGGGTTGGATCAGGACTGAGGGACACTGAAGCTTTCTTT.